This section outlines one T cell receptor (beta chain) sequence together with its context. Its antigen is not known. TCRdb's table, derived via immunoSEQ multiplex PCR, lists solely in-frame clones and lacks some. The sample has 90,000 to 120,000 clones; roughly nine tenths are singletons. These data originate in a study of T cell responses to AZD1222 COVID-19 vaccine. The study's findings and limits: Variant regions that are unmutated are reportedly the target of nearly half of spike-specific TCRs.

The analysis combined second doses at about 4 or about 12 weeks. The germline V gene encodes CDR1 WNHNN and CDR2 SYGVQD (reference sequence). Trimming pared 3 bases from V and 3 bases from J, leaving 8 bases between. The CDR3 has 13 amino acids. This sample comprised peripheral blood, obtained 28 days after the second AZD1222 dose. The clonotype originates from an adult who received the AZD1222 COVID-19 vaccine. This chain joins TRBV10-1 and TRBJ1-1, with D unclear. The CDR3 DNA sequence: TGCGCCAGCAGTGAACAACAGCACACTGAAGCTTTCTTT. Its translation: CASSEQQHTEAFF.